The rows below give T cell receptor beta chains drawn from one sample of a study of CD8 T cells in Susac syndrome. TCRdb recomputed calls from the immunoSEQ multiplex PCR reads with MiXCR, one row per CDR3 protein. Here the sample spans nearly 70,000 distinct CDR3 sequences, approximately 95% being singletons. Sequenced: CD8+ T cells from PBMCs. The source is a human donor in good health. Both conserved end residues are trimmed from each CDR3. Fields, in order: V gene, J gene, clone size, D gene, CDR3 protein. A D gene is named only where the DNA matches it firmly. Clone size, where shown, is once, few, many, or a class for clones that have expanded.

>TRBV4-1|TRBJ1-2|.|.
ASSQLGGQWDYGYT
>TRBV2|TRBJ1-2|.|.
ASRPFTGPLDYGYT
>TRBV7-9|TRBJ1-1|.|.
ASSLAKAGWDEAF
>TRBV4-1|TRBJ2-7|.|.
ASSQNNLAYEQY
>TRBV12-3/TRBV12-4|TRBJ2-3|.|TRBD1
ASSLRAGGTDTQY
>TRBV6-5|TRBJ1-5|.|.
ASSQPQH
>TRBV12-3/TRBV12-4|TRBJ2-5|.|TRBD2
ASSWAYGGAQETQY
>TRBV29-1|TRBJ2-1|.|TRBD2
SVRGMRLAGGHLSYNEQF
>TRBV6-5|TRBJ1-5|.|TRBD1
ASSSTGAYQPQH
>TRBV21-1|TRBJ2-5|.|.
ASSKGGRGQEETQY
>TRBV5-1|TRBJ2-7|.|TRBD1
ASSLTTGGLEQY
>TRBV27|TRBJ1-5|.|TRBD1
ATQGDTNQPQH
>TRBV5-1|TRBJ2-1|.|.
ASSWNTGNEQF
>TRBV29-1|TRBJ1-1|.|.
SVNTMGAEAF
>TRBV2|TRBJ1-3|.|.
ASIDSSRNTIY
>TRBV20-1|TRBJ2-1|.|.
SARDPSRPVSYNEQF
>TRBV11-2|TRBJ1-3|.|.
ASSRSGNTIY
>TRBV19|TRBJ2-5|.|.
ASRVRGARQETQY
>TRBV19|TRBJ2-3|.|.
ASSNLGTPITDTQY
>TRBV14|TRBJ2-1|.|.
ASSQVRYEQF
>TRBV24-1|TRBJ2-2|.|.
ATSDSQGIGELF
>TRBV5-1|TRBJ2-1|.|.
ASSFVSNEQF
>TRBV3-1|TRBJ2-7|once|.
ASSYGPSYEQY
>TRBV7-2|TRBJ1-5|.|.
ASSLGNQPQH
>TRBV13|TRBJ2-2|.|.
ASGTANTGELF
>TRBV30|TRBJ2-7|.|.
AWSVLGREQY
>TRBV29-1|TRBJ2-3|.|TRBD1
SVEDRGGADTQY
>TRBV7-9|TRBJ1-1|.|.
ASRANTEAF
>TRBV27|TRBJ1-1|once|TRBD1
ASSPQGVTEAF
>TRBV27|TRBJ2-3|.|TRBD2
ASSVLAGGPTDTQY
>TRBV3-1|TRBJ2-3|.|.
ASSQDPPLRFVDTQY
>TRBV11-2|TRBJ2-1|.|.
ASSQEGLSYNEQF
>TRBV20-1|TRBJ2-7|.|TRBD2
SARDLTSASYEQY
>TRBV7-9|TRBJ1-1|once|.
ASGIATEAF
>TRBV2|TRBJ1-5|.|.
ASSEGGQGLPQPQH
>TRBV12-3/TRBV12-4|TRBJ1-4|once|.
ASTFRGRSTNEKLF
>TRBV2|TRBJ1-3|.|.
ASSEALRLSGNTIY
>TRBV13|TRBJ1-2|once|.
ASSPGTGRSGYT
>TRBV5-6|TRBJ2-3|.|TRBD2
ASSLLAGGLDTQY
>TRBV27|TRBJ1-2|.|TRBD1
ASRKGGLHGYT
>TRBV30|TRBJ2-7|.|.
AWGTGAYEQY
>TRBV19|TRBJ1-1|.|.
ASRAGQIEAF
>TRBV5-1|TRBJ2-1|.|.
ASSLARGPPYNEQF
>TRBV4-1|TRBJ2-2|.|.
ASSQDPSGWEDTGELF
>TRBV7-9|TRBJ1-2|.|.
ASSLDPAKGYT
>TRBV6-1|TRBJ2-5|.|.
ASSVGQGETQY
>TRBV12-3/TRBV12-4|TRBJ1-2|.|TRBD1
ASSLDRVDYGYT
>TRBV6-5|TRBJ2-2|.|.
ASSYSQGPTGELF
>TRBV6-5|TRBJ2-1|.|.
ASSPRGFDEQF
>TRBV27|TRBJ2-2|.|.
ASSWGQATGELF
>TRBV7-9|TRBJ2-3|once|.
ASSSTITDTQY
>TRBV9|TRBJ2-7|.|.
ASSVGGSPYEQY
>TRBV2|TRBJ1-5|.|.
ASTAGNQPQH
>TRBV4-1|TRBJ2-1|.|.
ASSQDIKGYNEQF
>TRBV7-2|TRBJ1-5|.|TRBD1
ASSPTGASNQPQH
>TRBV4-2|TRBJ2-3|few|.
ASSQAGGPDTQY
>TRBV11-1|TRBJ1-2|.|.
ASSFGPRLYGYT